This TCR beta chain is drawn from a study of OX40 agonist ivuxolimab in advanced cancers. Study overall: Males comprised 70% to 85% of the group, whose mean age was about 60 years (range about 23 to 80). Prior therapy, whether anti-PD-1, anti-PD-L1 or anti-CTLA-4, was allowed, and less than 45% had some.

Comment on this clone: Its target is not known.

Produced via immunoSEQ multiplex PCR; TCRdb's table is partial and in-frame only. This repertoire shows 20,000 to 25,000 clones, around 90% found once; its top ten account for approximately 48%. Study-level results: Averaged across samples, CD8+ T cells carried more expanded clones than CD4+ did.

The germline CDR1 and CDR2 sequences are LNHNV and YYDKDF (reference sequence). The ends were cut back, 0 bases at V and 12 bases at J, with 12 bases in the middle. The CDR3 sequence is 13 residues long. This chain connects TRBV15 to TRBJ1-5; D unclear. The TCR was taken from an adult with an advanced solid tumor such as melanoma, head and neck, liver or kidney cancer. This specimen was CD4+ or CD8+ T cells sorted from blood, taken in a trial of the OX40 agonist ivuxolimab. The DNA of the CDR3 is TGTGCCACCAGCAGAGACGGTCCGGAGGTCCAGCATTTT. Its protein product is CATSRDGPEVQHF. The full variable domain, rest sourced from reference TRBV15 and TRBJ1-5, is DAMVIQNPRYQVTQFGKPVTLSCSQTLNHNVMYWYQQKSSQAPKLLFHYYDKDFNNEADTPDNFQSRRPNTSFCFLDIRSPGLGDTAMYLCATSRDGPEVQHFGDGTRLSIL.